Below, 5 T cell receptor beta chains from the same sample are listed, as sequenced in a study of cytomegalovirus exposure and HLA in healthy donors. The study ran its PCR with 60 Vbeta and 13 Jbeta primers. Sequencing was performed with immunoSEQ multiplex PCR; in TCRdb, only in-frame clones are kept and a portion is missing. Seen here are tens of thousands of clones, around 81% observed once, and the top ten hold 6% to 6.5%. Sequencing was performed on PBMCs. These TCRs come from a man aged 45-60 years in good health and CMV-seronegative.

The V call is TRBV11-2, the J call TRBJ2-1; a weak D match, TRBD1 (6 bases). The ends were cut back, 7 bases at V and 0 bases at J, with 10 bases in the middle. CDR3 length equals 14 residues. Germline loops: CDR1 SGHAT, CDR2 FQNNGV. The CDR3 sequence is CASNLGGSYNEQFF. CDR3 nucleotides: TGTGCCAGCAACCTAGGGGGCTCCTACAATGAGCAGTTCTTC.

The chain has TRBV2 and TRBJ2-6; possible D gene TRBD2, 6 bases. The CDR3 extends over 13 amino acids. CDR1 is SNHLY, CDR2 FYNNEI, per germline. With 10 bases removed from V and 0 bases from J, the gap between germline ends came to 7 bases. The CDR3 DNA reads as TGTGCCACGGGGGTCTCTGGGGCCAACGTCCTGACTTTC. Amino acids: CATGVSGANVLTF. The whole variable domain, remainder taken from reference TRBV2 and TRBJ2-6, is EPEVTQTPSHQVTQMGQEVILRCVPISNHLYFYWYRQILGQKVEFLVSFYNNEISEKSEIFDDQFSVERPDGSNFTLKIRSTKLEDSAMYFCATGVSGANVLTFGAGSRLTVL.

The chain is built from TRBV4-2 and TRBJ1-5, with D unclear. The CDR3 length is 13 residues. Germline lookup yields CDR1 LGHNA and CDR2 YNFKEQ. Trimming took 0 bases from V and 7 from J, leaving 7 bases between them. In DNA form, the CDR3 reads TGTGCCAGCAGCCAAGATAGCTTCCAGCCCCAGCATTTT. It encodes CASSQDSFQPQHF.

The chain employs TRBV19 and TRBJ1-5; a possible D gene is TRBD1 (5 bases). The CDR3 runs 15 residues. The V end was cut by 3 bases, the J end by 2 bases, with 11 bases between. Germline V lookup: CDR1 LNHDA, CDR2 SQIVND (reference sequence). CDR3 loop: CASSISGGGNQPQHF. CDR3 sequence (DNA): TGTGCCAGTAGTATCTCCGGGGGTGGCAATCAGCCCCAGCATTTT.

V gene TRBV4-3 combines with J gene TRBJ2-4; D is possibly TRBD2 (6 bases). The germline V and J ends were trimmed by 4 bases and 8 bases, with 18 bases remaining between them. The V gene's germline CDR1 is LGHNA and CDR2 YSLEER. The CDR3 extends over 15 amino acids. CDR3 loop: CASSRYHQGGDIQYF. CDR3 nucleotides: TGCGCCAGCAGCCGCTACCACCAGGGAGGCGACATTCAGTACTTC.